The 3 T cell receptor beta chains below come from one sample, sequenced in a study of T cells in tuberculosis listed by TCRdb under 2018. After being thawed and rested overnight, PBMC were stained with GMM-loaded CD1B tetramer, a Live/Dead dye and anti-CD3, and were then sorted on a FACS Aria II. C32 glucose monomycolate purified from Rhodococcus equi was loaded onto CD1B tetramers. The receptor library was made with the immunoSEQ multiplex PCR assay. TCRdb retrieved this table from immuneACCESS and kept in-frame rearrangements only. Not all clones are present; in checked studies, unresolved V genes account for under half, and no reason is known for the remainder. A total of roughly 61,000 clones appear in this sample, roughly 87% of them only once. 20% to 25% of the sample lies in the top ten. Source material: CD1b-GMM tetramer-negative cells sorted from PBMCs. The sample's cell subset or site label, in plain terms: T cells not binding CD1B-GMM tetramer, sorted from same donor. The receptors originated from an adult woman with latent tuberculosis.

The rearrangement links TRBV7-9 to TRBJ2-1, with a tentative D call TRBD2 (7 bases). The CDR3 length is 15 residues. Germline V gives CDR1 SEHNR, CDR2 FQNEAQ (reference sequence). V was clipped by 5 bases and J by 0 bases, with 11 bases between them. The DNA of the CDR3 is TGTGCCAGCAGCCCAGGGGACTACTCCTACAATGAGCAGTTCTTC. Translated: CASSPGDYSYNEQFF.

This chain connects TRBV28 to TRBJ1-5; TRBD1 might be the D (6 bases). The V end was cut by 3 bases, the J end by 4 bases, with 16 bases between. This CDR3 contains 16 residues. Germline V gene lookup returns CDR1 MDHEN and CDR2 SYDVKM. The chain's CDR3 is CASSLATGGGNQPQHF. The CDR3 DNA reads as TGTGCCAGCAGTTTGGCTACGGGAGGGGGGAATCAGCCCCAGCATTTT.

This rearrangement joins TRBV19 to TRBJ2-2; D call uncertain. The V end was cut by 7 bases, the J end by 5 bases, with 8 bases between. CDR1 and CDR2 (germline): LNHDA, SQIVND (reference sequence). The CDR3 extends over 12 amino acids. This CDR3 is CASTDLTGELFF. The CDR3 DNA follows: TGTGCCAGTACCGACTTAACCGGGGAGCTGTTTTTT.